This is a list of T cell receptor beta chains from one sample in a study of blood T cell repertoires in COVID-19. The assay was immunoSEQ multiplex PCR, and TCRdb's table has in-frame clones only and misses some. The sample lists about 250,000 clones; nearly 90% were seen once. The sequencing input was peripheral blood. All receptors come from a man aged 18 to 29 with active or convalescent COVID-19. The CDR3 runs from the conserved cysteine through the conserved F or W. The D gene is left open where the match is weak.

>TRBJ2-7|TRBV6-5|TRBD1
TGTGCCAGCGAGGCCGGGACAGGGAAGACCTACGAGCAGTACTTC
CASEAGTGKTYEQYF
>TRBJ2-2|TRBV18|TRBD1
TGTGCCAGCTCACCATCCGGGACAGGGCTCACCGGGGAGCTGTTTTTT
CASSPSGTGLTGELFF
>TRBJ1-2|TRBV5-1|TRBD1
TGCGCCAGCAGCTTGGATTCTGGACAGGCGTATGGCTACACCTTC
CASSLDSGQAYGYTF
>TRBJ2-7|TRBV6-1|TRBD1
TGTGCCAGCAGTTCCCAGACAGGGCTAGGCTACGAGCAGTACTTC
CASSSQTGLGYEQYF
>TRBJ1-4|TRBV7-6|TRBD1
TGTGCCAGCAGTCCAGCAAAGAGGAGGGACAGGGAGGATGAAAAACTGTTTTTT
CASSPAKRRDREDEKLFF
>TRBJ1-5|TRBV15|TRBD1
TGTGCCACCAGCAGAGACCAGGGGGTGAGGCCCCAGCATTTT
CATSRDQGVRPQHF
>TRBJ1-1|TRBV6-6|NA
TGTGCCAGCACCACGTCGGGTAACACTGAAGCTTTCTTT
CASTTSGNTEAFF
>TRBJ1-1|TRBV4-3|NA
TGCGCCAGCAGCCAAGGTACGGGAAGGACTGAAGCTTTCTTT
CASSQGTGRTEAFF
>TRBJ2-1|TRBV6-5|NA
TGTGCCAGCAGTTCCGGACAGCCAACATGGGGTAATGAGCAGTTCTTC
CASSSGQPTWGNEQFF
>TRBJ2-1|TRBV6-4|TRBD1
TGTGCCAGCAGTGATCCCTGGACAGGATTAATCAATGAGCAGTTCTTC
CASSDPWTGLINEQFF
>TRBJ1-2|TRBV7-2|TRBD1
TGTGCCAGCAGCACAGGGGGCAGGAATGGCTACACCTTC
CASSTGGRNGYTF
>TRBJ2-7|TRBV6-6|NA
TGTGCCAGCAACGCCCAGGGGAAGAACGAGCAGTACTTC
CASNAQGKNEQYF
>TRBJ1-3|TRBV6-5|TRBD1
TGTGCCAGCAGAAAACAGGGGGCAGGAGGAAACACCATATATTTT
CASRKQGAGGNTIYF
>TRBJ2-7|TRBV18|NA
TGTGCCAGCTCACATCCGGTGAGCTCCTACGAGCAGTACTTC
CASSHPVSSYEQYF
>TRBJ2-1|TRBV5-1|NA
TGCGCCAGCAGCTTGGAACGCGCGGGGAATGAGCAGTTCTTC
CASSLERAGNEQFF
>TRBJ2-2|TRBV6-2/TRBV6-3|TRBD1
TGTGCCAGCAGTAAAGGACAGGGGACCGGGGAGCTGTTTTTT
CASSKGQGTGELFF
>TRBJ2-7|TRBV24-1|NA
TGTGCCACCAGTGATCCCGGGTCGCTCTACGAGCAGTACTTC
CATSDPGSLYEQYF
>TRBJ2-3|TRBV7-2|NA
TGTGCCAGCAGCACTCCGGGTTCTACGCAGTATTTT
CASSTPGSTQYF
>TRBJ1-3|TRBV5-1|NA
TGCGCCAGCAGCACTGGGACAAGCTCTGGAAACACCATATATTTT
CASSTGTSSGNTIYF
>TRBJ2-7|TRBV29-1|TRBD2
TGCAGCGCCACTGGGGCGGGAGTTGATCACGAGCAGTACTTC
CSATGAGVDHEQYF
>TRBJ2-3|TRBV11-3|TRBD1
TGTGCCAGCACCCCGGGACAGACCACAGATACGCAGTATTTT
CASTPGQTTDTQYF
>TRBJ1-5|TRBV28|NA
TGTGCCAGCAGTTCTTTACAGGGTACCCAGCCCCAGCATTTT
CASSSLQGTQPQHF